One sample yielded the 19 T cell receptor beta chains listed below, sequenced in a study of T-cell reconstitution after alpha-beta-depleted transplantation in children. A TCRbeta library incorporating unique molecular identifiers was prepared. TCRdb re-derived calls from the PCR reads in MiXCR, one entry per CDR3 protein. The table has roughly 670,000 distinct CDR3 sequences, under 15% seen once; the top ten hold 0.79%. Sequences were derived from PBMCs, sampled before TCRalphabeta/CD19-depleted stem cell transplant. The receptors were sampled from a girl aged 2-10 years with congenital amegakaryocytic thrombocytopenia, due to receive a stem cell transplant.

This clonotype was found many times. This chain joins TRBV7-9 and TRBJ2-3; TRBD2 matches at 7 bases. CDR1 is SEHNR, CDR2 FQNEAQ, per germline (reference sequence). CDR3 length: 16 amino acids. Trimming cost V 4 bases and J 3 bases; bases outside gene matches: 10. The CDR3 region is CASSSPGRERTDTQYF. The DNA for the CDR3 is TGTGCCAGCAGCTCCCCGGGGCGGGAGAGGACAGATACGCAGTATTTT.

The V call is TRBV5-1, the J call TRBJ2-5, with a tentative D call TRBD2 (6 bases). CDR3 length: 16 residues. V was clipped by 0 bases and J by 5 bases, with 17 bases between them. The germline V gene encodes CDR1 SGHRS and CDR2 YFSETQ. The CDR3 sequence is CASSLAGGGPPETQYF. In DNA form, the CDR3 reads TGCGCCAGCAGCTTGGCTGGGGGAGGCCCCCCGGAGACCCAGTACTTC.

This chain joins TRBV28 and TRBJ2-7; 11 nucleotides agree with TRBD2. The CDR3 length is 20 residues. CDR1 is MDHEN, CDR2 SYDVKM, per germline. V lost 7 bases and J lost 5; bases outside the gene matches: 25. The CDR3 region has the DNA TGTGCCAGCAAACCTGTTGTGGTAGCGGGAGGGATAAAACCTTCCCACGAGCAGTACTTC. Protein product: CASKPVVVAGGIKPSHEQYF.

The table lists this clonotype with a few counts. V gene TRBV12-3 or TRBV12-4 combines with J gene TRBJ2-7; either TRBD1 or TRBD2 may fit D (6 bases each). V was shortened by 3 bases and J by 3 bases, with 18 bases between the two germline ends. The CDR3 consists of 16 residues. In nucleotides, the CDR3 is TGTGCCAGCAGTTTGAGGGGGGTAGGGATTAACTACGAGCAGTACTTC. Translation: CASSLRGVGINYEQYF.

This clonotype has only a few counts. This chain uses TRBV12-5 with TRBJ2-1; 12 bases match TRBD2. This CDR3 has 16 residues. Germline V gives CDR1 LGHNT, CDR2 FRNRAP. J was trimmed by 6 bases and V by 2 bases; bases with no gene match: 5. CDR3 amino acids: CASGLTSGRFRNEQFF. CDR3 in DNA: TGTGCTAGTGGTTTGACTAGCGGGAGGTTCCGCAATGAGCAGTTCTTC.

The CDR3: CAISEAPGGQETQYF. In DNA, the CDR3 is TGTGCCATCAGTGAGGCCCCGGGAGGGCAGGAGACCCAGTACTTC. V and J are TRBV10-3 and TRBJ2-5; 8 bases are a match to TRBD2. Trimming took 2 bases from V and 5 from J; bases not matched to a gene: 7. The V gene's germline CDR1 is ENHRY and CDR2 SYGVKD. The CDR3 has 15 amino acids.

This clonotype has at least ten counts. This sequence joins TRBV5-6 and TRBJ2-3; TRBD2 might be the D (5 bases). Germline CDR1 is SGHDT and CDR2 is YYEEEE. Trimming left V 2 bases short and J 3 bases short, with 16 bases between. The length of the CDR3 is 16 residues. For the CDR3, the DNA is TGTGCCAGCAGCTTACCCGGGGAAGATGGAACAGATACGCAGTATTTT. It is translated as CASSLPGEDGTDTQYF.

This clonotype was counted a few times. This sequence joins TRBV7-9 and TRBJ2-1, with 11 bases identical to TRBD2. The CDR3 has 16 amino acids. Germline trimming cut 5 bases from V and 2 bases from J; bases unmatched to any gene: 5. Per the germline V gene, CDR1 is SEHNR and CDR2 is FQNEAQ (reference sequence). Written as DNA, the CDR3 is TGTGCCAGCAGCATAACTAGCGGGAGTCCCTACAATGAGCAGTTCTTC. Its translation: CASSITSGSPYNEQFF.

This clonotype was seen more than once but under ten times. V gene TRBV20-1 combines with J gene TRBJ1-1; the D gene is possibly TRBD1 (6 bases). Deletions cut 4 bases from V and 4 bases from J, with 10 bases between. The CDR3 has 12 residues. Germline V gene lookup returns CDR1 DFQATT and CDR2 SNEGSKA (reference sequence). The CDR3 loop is CSAIGGSTEAFF. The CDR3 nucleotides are TGCAGTGCTATAGGGGGGAGCACTGAAGCTTTCTTT.

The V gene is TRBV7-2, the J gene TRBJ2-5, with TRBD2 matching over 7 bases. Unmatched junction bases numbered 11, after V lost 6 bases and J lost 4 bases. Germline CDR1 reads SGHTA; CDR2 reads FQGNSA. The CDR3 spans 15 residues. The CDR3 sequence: CASRPWAGALETQYF. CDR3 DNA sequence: TGTGCCAGCAGGCCCTGGGCGGGAGCGTTAGAGACCCAGTACTTC. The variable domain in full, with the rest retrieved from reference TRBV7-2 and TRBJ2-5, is GAGVSQSPSNKVTEKGKDVELRCDPISGHTALYWYRQSLGQGLEFLIYFQGNSAPDKSGLPSDRFSAERTGGSVSTLTIQRTQQEDSAVYLCASRPWAGALETQYFGPGTRLLVL.

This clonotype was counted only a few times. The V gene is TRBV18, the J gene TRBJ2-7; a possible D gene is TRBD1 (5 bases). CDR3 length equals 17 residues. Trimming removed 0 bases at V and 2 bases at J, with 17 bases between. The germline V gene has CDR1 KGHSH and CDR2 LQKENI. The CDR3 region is CASSPPTLGVFAYEQYF. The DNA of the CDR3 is TGTGCCAGCTCACCACCAACTTTAGGGGTATTCGCCTACGAGCAGTACTTC.

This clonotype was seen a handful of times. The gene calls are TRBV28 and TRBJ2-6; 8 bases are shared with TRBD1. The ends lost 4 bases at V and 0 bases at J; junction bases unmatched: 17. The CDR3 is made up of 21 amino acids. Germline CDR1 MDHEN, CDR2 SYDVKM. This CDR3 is CASSSPISPGQADSGANVLTF. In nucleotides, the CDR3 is TGTGCCAGCAGTTCCCCGATTTCTCCGGGACAGGCCGACTCTGGGGCCAACGTCCTGACTTTC.

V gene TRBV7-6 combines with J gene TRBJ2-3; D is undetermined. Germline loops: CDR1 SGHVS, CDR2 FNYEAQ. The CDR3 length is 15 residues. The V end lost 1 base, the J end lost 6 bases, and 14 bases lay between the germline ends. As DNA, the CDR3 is TGTGCCAGCAGCTTAGGAGGAAAGTTATGGGATACGCAGTATTTT. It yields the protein CASSLGGKLWDTQYF.

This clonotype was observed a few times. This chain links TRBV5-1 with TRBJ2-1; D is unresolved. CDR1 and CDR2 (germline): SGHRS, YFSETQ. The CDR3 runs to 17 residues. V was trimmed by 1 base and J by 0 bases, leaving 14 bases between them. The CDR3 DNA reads TGCGCCAGCAGCTTGTCCCTTCCGATGAGCTCCTACAATGAGCAGTTCTTC. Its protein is CASSLSLPMSSYNEQFF.

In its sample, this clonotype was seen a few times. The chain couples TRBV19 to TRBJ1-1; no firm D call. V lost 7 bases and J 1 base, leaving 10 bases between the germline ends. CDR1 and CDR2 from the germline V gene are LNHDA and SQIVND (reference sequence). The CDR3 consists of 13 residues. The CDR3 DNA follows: TGTGCCAGTAAATTACAGCGGAACACTGAAGCTTTCTTT. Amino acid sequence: CASKLQRNTEAFF. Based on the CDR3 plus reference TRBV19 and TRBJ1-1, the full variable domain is DGGITQSPKYLFRKEGQNVTLSCEQNLNHDAMYWYRQDPGQGLRLIYYSQIVNDFQKGDIAEGYSVSREKKESFPLTVTSAQKNPTAFYLCASKLQRNTEAFFGQGTRLTVV.

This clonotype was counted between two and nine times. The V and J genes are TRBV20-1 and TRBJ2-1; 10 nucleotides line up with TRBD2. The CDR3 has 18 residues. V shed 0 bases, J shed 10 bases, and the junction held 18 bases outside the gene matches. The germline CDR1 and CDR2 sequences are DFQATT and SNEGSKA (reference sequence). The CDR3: CSARDSGRFDSVSGEQFF. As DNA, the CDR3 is TGCAGTGCTAGAGATAGCGGGAGGTTCGACTCCGTGTCGGGAGAGCAGTTCTTC.

CDR3 sequence reads: CSARGPGVYIEQYF. For the CDR3, the DNA is TGCAGTGCTAGGGGGCCAGGGGTGTACATAGAGCAGTACTTC. This chain joins TRBV20-1 and TRBJ2-7; maybe TRBD1 (6 bases). The V gene's germline CDR1 is DFQATT and CDR2 SNEGSKA (reference sequence). Trimming left V 3 bases short and J 7 bases short, with 19 bases between. The CDR3 is 14 residues long.

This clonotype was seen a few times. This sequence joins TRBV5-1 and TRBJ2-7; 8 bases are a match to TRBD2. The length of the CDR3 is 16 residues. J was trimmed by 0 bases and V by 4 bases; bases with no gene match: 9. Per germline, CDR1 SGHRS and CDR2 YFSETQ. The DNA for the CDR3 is TGCGCCAGCAGCCCGTCGACTAGCGCCAGCTCCTACGAGCAGTACTTC. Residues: CASSPSTSASSYEQYF.

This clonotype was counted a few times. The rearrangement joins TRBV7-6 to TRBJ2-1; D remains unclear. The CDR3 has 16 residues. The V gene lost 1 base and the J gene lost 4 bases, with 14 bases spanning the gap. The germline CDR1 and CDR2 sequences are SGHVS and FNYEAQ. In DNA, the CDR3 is TGTGCCAGCAGCTTAGGTTCCGGTGGCCTATACAATGAGCAGTTCTTC. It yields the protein CASSLGSGGLYNEQFF.